Listed below are T cell receptor beta chains from one sample, sequenced in a study of CD8+CD57+ T cells in acquired aplastic anemia. MiXCR, applied by TCRdb to the reads, yields one record per CDR3 protein. The sample shows 150,000 to 200,000 distinct CDR3 sequences, roughly 64% of them seen only once. Sequencing used sorted CD4+, CD8+, or CD8+CD57+ T cells (not recorded which) from PBMCs. These receptors all come from a human donor with severe aplastic anemia or a healthy control (not recorded which). The CDR3 runs from the conserved cysteine through the conserved F or W. The order of the fields is D gene, V gene, clone size, J gene, CDR3 protein, CDR3 DNA. D genes are given only for firm matches. Only part of the rows carry a size: once, few, many, or a class if the clone is expanded.

TRBD2	TRBV20-1	.	TRBJ2-5	CSAPGLAGGETQYF	TGCAGTGCGCCCGGACTAGCGGGGGGAGAGACCCAGTACTTC
.	TRBV7-3	many	TRBJ2-3	CASSLLGGTDTQYF	TGTGCCAGCAGCTTACTGGGGGGCACAGATACGCAGTATTTT
.	TRBV28	few	TRBJ2-2	CASSFPEPGELFF	TGTGCCAGCAGTTTCCCGGAACCCGGGGAGCTGTTTTTT
.	TRBV19	few	TRBJ2-1	CASSMRRSAGRDEQFF	TGTGCCAGTAGTATGAGGAGGTCGGCTGGGCGGGATGAGCAGTTCTTC
TRBD1	TRBV20-1	many	TRBJ1-1	CSAREKGQMNTEAFF	TGCAGTGCTCGAGAAAAGGGACAGATGAACACTGAAGCTTTCTTT
.	TRBV9	.	TRBJ1-6	CASTLPGSPLHF	TGTGCCAGCACCCTGCCTGGTTCACCCCTCCACTTT
.	TRBV19	.	TRBJ1-1	CASSIGWFSTEAFF	TGTGCCAGTAGTATTGGATGGTTCAGCACTGAAGCTTTCTTT
TRBD1	TRBV19	.	TRBJ2-3	CASSSRQGAITDTQYF	TGTGCCAGTAGTTCGCGACAGGGAGCGATCACAGATACGCAGTATTTT
.	TRBV20-1	.	TRBJ1-2	CSARGGGGDGYTF	TGCAGTGCTAGAGGGGGGGGCGGCGATGGCTACACCTTC
.	TRBV28	once	TRBJ2-3	CASSSPRAAGTDTQYF	TGTGCCAGCAGTTCGCCGCGCGCCGCCGGCACAGATACGCAGTATTTT
.	TRBV15	.	TRBJ2-1	CATSTRQDNEQFF	TGCGCCACCAGCACGAGGCAAGACAATGAGCAGTTCTTC